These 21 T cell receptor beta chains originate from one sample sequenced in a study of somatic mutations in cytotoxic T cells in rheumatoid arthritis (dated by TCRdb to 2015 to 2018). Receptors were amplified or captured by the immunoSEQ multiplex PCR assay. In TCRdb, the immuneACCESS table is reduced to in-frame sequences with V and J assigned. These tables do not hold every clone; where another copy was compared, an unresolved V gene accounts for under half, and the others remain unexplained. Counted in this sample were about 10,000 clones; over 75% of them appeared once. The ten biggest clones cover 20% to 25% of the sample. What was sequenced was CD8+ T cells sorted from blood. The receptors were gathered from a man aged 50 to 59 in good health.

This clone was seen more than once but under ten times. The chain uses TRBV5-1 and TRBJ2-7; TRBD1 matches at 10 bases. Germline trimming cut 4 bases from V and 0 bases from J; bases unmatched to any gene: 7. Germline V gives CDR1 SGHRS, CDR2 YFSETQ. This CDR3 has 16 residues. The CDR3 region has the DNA TGCGCCAGCAGCCAAAGCCGGGACAGGGGCTCCTACGAGCAGTACTTC. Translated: CASSQSRDRGSYEQYF.

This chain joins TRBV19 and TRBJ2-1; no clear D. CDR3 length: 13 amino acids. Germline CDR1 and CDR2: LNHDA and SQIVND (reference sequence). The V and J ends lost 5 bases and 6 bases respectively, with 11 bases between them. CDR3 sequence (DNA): TGTGCCAGTAGTCTCGTCCCTCGCAATGAGCAGTTCTTC. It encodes CASSLVPRNEQFF.

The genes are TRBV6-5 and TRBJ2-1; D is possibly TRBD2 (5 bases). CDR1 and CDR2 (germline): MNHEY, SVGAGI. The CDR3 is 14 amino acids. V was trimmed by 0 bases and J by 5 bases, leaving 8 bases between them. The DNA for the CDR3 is TGTGCCAGCAGTTACTCCCGGGGAGACAATGAGCAGTTCTTC. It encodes CASSYSRGDNEQFF.

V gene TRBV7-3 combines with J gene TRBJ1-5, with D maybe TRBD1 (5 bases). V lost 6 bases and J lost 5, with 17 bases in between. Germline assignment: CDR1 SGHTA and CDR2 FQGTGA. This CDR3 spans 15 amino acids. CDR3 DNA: TGTGCCAGCAGTCCCTCTGGGGCCGGCGATCAGCCCCAGCATTTT. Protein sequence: CASSPSGAGDQPQHF.

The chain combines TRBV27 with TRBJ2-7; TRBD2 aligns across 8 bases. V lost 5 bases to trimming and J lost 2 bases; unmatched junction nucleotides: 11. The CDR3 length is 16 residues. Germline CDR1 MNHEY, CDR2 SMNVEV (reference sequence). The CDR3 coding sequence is TGTGCCAGCAGTCCCCCCAGGCGGGGGGACCCCTACGAGCAGTACTTC. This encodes CASSPPRRGDPYEQYF.

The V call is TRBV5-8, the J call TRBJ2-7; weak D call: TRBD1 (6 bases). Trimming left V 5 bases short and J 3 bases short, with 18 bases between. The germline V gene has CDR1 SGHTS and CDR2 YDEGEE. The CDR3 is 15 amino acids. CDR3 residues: CASSHRALGDYEQYF. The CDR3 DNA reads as TGTGCCAGCAGTCACAGGGCCTTGGGCGACTACGAGCAGTACTTC.

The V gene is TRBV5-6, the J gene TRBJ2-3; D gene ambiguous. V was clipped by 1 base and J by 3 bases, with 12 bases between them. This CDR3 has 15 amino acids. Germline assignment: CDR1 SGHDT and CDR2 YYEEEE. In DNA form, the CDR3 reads TGTGCCAGCAGCTTGCGCCTCGAGTTTACAGATACGCAGTATTTT. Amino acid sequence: CASSLRLEFTDTQYF.

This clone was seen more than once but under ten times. The CDR3 region is CATSVSPDGNYEQYF. DNA of the CDR3: TGTGCCACCAGCGTCAGCCCAGACGGGAACTACGAGCAGTACTTC. V is TRBV15 and J is TRBJ2-7; tentative D call: TRBD2 (5 bases). The germline gives CDR1 LNHNV, CDR2 YYDKDF (reference sequence). Trimming took 5 bases from V and 3 from J, leaving 17 bases between them. The CDR3 is 15 amino acids.

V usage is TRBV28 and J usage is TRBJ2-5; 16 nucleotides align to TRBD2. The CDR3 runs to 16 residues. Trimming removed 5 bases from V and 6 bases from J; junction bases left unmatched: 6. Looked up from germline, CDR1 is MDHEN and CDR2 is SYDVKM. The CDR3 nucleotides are TGTGCCAGCAGTACAAAGGGACTAGCGGGGGGGAAGACCCAGTACTTC. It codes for CASSTKGLAGGKTQYF. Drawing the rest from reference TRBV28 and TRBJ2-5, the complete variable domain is DVKVTQSSRYLVKRTGEKVFLECVQDMDHENMFWYRQDPGLGLRLIYFSYDVKMKEKGDIPEGYSVSREKKERFSLILESASTNQTSMYLCASSTKGLAGGKTQYFGPGTRLLVL.

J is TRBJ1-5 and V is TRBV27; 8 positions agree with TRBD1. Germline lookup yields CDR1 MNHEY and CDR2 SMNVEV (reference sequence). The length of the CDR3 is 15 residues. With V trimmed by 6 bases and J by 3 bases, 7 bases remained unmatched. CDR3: CASRPGTGNNQPQHF. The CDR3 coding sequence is TGTGCCAGCAGACCCGGGACAGGAAACAATCAGCCCCAGCATTTT.

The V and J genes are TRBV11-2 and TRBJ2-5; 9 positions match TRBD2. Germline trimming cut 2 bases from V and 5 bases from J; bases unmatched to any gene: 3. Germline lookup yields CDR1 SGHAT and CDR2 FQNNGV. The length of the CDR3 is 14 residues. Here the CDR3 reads CASSLSGLAETQYF. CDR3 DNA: TGTGCCAGCAGCTTAAGCGGACTAGCGGAGACCCAGTACTTC.

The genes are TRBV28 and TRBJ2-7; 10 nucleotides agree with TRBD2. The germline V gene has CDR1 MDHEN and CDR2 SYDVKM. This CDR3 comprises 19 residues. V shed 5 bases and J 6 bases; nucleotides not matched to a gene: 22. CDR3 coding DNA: TGTGCCAGCAGTCCATTACAGGGGGGAGTTCCGTTAGCGGGAGGCGAGCAGTACTTC. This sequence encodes CASSPLQGGVPLAGGEQYF. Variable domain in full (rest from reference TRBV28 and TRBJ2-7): DVKVTQSSRYLVKRTGEKVFLECVQDMDHENMFWYRQDPGLGLRLIYFSYDVKMKEKGDIPEGYSVSREKKERFSLILESASTNQTSMYLCASSPLQGGVPLAGGEQYFGPGTRLTVT.

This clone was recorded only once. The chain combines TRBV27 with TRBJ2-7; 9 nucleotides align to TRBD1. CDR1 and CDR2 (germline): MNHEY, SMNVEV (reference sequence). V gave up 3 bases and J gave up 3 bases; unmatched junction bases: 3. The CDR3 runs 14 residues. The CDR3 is CASSLTGQGYEQYF. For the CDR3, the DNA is TGTGCCAGCAGTTTGACGGGACAGGGCTACGAGCAGTACTTC.

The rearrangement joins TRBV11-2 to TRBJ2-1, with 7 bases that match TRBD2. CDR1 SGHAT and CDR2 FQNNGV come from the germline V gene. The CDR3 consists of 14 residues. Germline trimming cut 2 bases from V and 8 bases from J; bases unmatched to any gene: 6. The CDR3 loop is CASSLREGWDEQFF. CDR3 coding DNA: TGTGCCAGCAGCTTAAGGGAGGGGTGGGATGAGCAGTTCTTC.

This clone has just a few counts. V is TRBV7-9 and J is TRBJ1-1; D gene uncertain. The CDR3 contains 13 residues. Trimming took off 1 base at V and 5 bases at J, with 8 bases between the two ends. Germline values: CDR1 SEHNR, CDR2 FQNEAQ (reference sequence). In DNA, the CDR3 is TGTGCCAGCAGCTTAGGTGCGAGGACTGAAGCTTTCTTT. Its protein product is CASSLGARTEAFF.

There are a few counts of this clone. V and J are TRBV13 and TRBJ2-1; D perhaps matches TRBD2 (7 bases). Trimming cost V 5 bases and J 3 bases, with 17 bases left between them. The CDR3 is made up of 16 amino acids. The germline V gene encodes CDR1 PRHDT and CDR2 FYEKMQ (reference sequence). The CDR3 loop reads CASSQPAGAHYNEQFF. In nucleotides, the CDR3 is TGTGCCAGCAGCCAACCCGCGGGGGCGCACTACAATGAGCAGTTCTTC.

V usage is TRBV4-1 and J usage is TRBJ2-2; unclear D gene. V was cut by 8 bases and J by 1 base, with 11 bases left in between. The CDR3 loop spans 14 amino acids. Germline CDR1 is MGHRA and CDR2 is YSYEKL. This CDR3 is CASGTTGNTGELFF. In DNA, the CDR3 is TGCGCCAGCGGAACAACGGGGAACACCGGGGAGCTGTTTTTT.

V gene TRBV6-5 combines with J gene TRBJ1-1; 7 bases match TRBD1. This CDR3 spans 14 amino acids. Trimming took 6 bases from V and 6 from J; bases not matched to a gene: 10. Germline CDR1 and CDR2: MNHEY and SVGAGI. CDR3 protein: CASSEQGTSPEAFF. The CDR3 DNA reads TGTGCCAGCAGCGAACAGGGGACTAGCCCTGAAGCTTTCTTT.

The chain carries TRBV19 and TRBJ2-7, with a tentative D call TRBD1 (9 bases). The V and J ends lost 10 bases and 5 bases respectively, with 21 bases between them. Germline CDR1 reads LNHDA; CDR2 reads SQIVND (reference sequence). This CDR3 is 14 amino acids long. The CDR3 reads CATSGGTGLHEQYF. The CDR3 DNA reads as TGTGCCACCTCGGGGGGGACAGGGCTCCACGAGCAGTACTTC.

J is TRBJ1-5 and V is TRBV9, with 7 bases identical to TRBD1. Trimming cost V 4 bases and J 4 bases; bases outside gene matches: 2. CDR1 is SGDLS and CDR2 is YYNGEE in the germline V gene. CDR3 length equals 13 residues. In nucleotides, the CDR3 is TGTGCCAGCAGCTTACAGGGGAATCAGCCCCAGCATTTT. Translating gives CASSLQGNQPQHF.

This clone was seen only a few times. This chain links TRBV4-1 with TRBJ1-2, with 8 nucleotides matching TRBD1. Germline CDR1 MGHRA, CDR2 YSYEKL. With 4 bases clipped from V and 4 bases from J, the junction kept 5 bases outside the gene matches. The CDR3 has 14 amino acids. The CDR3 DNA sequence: TGCGCCAGCAGCCCTGGACAGGGCCTCTATGGCTACACCTTC. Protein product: CASSPGQGLYGYTF.